These T cell receptor beta chains were read from a single sample in a study of multiple sclerosis patients with progressive multifocal leukoencephalopathy. TCRdb's copy holds only in-frame clones and misses some; the assay was immunoSEQ multiplex PCR. The sample shows under 30,000 clones, roughly 90% of them seen only once. The sample in question was PBMCs, obtained from a patient treated with natalizumab. The receptors shown here come from a man aged 25-40 years with multiple sclerosis. The CDR3 runs from the conserved cysteine through the conserved F or W. Fields, in order: V gene, D gene, CDR3 length, J gene, CDR3 DNA, CDR3 protein. The D gene is left open where the match is weak.

V: TRBV9
D: NA
length: 13
J: TRBJ1-4
DNA: TGTGCCAGCAGCGACACACCAGGGGAGAAACTGTTTTTT
CDR3: CASSDTPGEKLFF

V: TRBV9
D: NA
length: 16
J: TRBJ1-2
DNA: TGTGCCAGCAGCGCCGGACTGGGTACCCCTCACTATGGCTACACCTTC
CDR3: CASSAGLGTPHYGYTF

V: TRBV4-1
D: NA
length: 14
J: TRBJ2-5
DNA: TGCGCCAGCACCCCCCGGGACGGCCAAGAGACCCAGTACTTC
CDR3: CASTPRDGQETQYF

V: TRBV19
D: NA
length: 13
J: TRBJ2-7
DNA: TGTGCCAGTAGTGCCCGACCCCCCTACGAGCAGTACTTC
CDR3: CASSARPPYEQYF

V: TRBV5-1
D: NA
length: 13
J: TRBJ2-5
DNA: TGCGCCAGCAGCTTGGAGGGTTCAGAGACCCAGTACTTC
CDR3: CASSLEGSETQYF

V: TRBV10-3
D: TRBD2
length: 14
J: TRBJ2-1
DNA: TGTGCCATCAGTGATCAGCGGGAGTTCCATGAGCAGTTCTTC
CDR3: CAISDQREFHEQFF

V: TRBV29-1
D: NA
length: 11
J: TRBJ2-1
DNA: TGCAGCGTTGACCGGGACGGTGAGCAGTTCTTC
CDR3: CSVDRDGEQFF

V: TRBV5-8
D: TRBD2
length: 16
J: TRBJ2-5
DNA: TGTGCCAGCAGCTTGTACCTAGCGGGAGGGCCAGAGACCCAGTACTTC
CDR3: CASSLYLAGGPETQYF

V: TRBV2
D: NA
length: 13
J: TRBJ2-1
DNA: TGTGCCAGCAGTGAAGATGTGGTCGATGAGCAGTTCTTC
CDR3: CASSEDVVDEQFF

V: TRBV5-1
D: NA
length: 12
J: TRBJ2-7
DNA: TGCGCCAGCAAGTCTGGGGCGGGCGAGCAGTACTTC
CDR3: CASKSGAGEQYF